One sample yielded the 28 T cell receptor beta chains listed below, sequenced in a study of control samples from healthy donors and cancer patients. Produced via immunoSEQ multiplex PCR; TCRdb's table is partial and in-frame only. The table shows some 71,000 clones, with roughly 89% occurring only once. Sequencing used PBMCs. These receptors all come from a man aged 55-75 years with lung cancer.

The chain has TRBV11-2 and TRBJ2-1; D is undetermined. Germline V lookup: CDR1 SGHAT, CDR2 FQNNGV. Trimming removed 4 bases at V and 13 bases at J, with 11 bases between. The length of the CDR3 is 11 residues. The DNA of the CDR3 is TGTGCCAGCAGCTCGTCGGCACACCAGTTCTTC. It translates to CASSSSAHQFF.

The chain couples TRBV7-2 to TRBJ2-3; D might be TRBD2 (6 bases). The CDR3 loop spans 14 amino acids. Germline CDR1 is SGHTA and CDR2 is FQGNSA. The ends were cut back, 5 bases at V and 1 base at J, with 10 bases in the middle. The CDR3 DNA sequence: TGTGCCAGCAGCCCCCGGGAGCGCACAGATACGCAGTATTTT. This sequence encodes CASSPRERTDTQYF.

The sample holds one count of this clone. The chain is built from TRBV27 and TRBJ2-7; tentative D call: TRBD1 (5 bases). Germline V gene lookup returns CDR1 MNHEY and CDR2 SMNVEV (reference sequence). The V and J ends lost 8 bases and 7 bases respectively, with 24 bases between them. The length of the CDR3 is 15 residues. The CDR3 is CASSTMPGQLTEQYV. The DNA for the CDR3 is TGTGCCAGCTCAACCATGCCAGGGCAGCTTACTGAGCAGTACGTC.

The V gene is TRBV18, the J gene TRBJ2-5; D call uncertain. Germline V CDR1 and CDR2: KGHSH, LQKENI. The V end was cut by 4 bases, the J end by 3 bases, with 9 bases between. The CDR3 sequence is 13 residues long. This chain's CDR3 is CASSRSGEETQYF. The CDR3, as DNA: TGTGCCAGCTCACGATCTGGGGAAGAGACCCAGTACTTC.

The chain links TRBV6-4 to TRBJ2-1; D is uncertain. Germline CDR1 reads MRHNA; CDR2 reads SNTAGT. The CDR3 has 14 residues. The V gene lost 4 bases and the J gene lost 4 bases, with 11 bases spanning the gap. The chain's CDR3 is CASSVSAAYNEQFF. CDR3 nucleotides: TGTGCCAGCAGTGTGAGTGCTGCATACAATGAGCAGTTCTTC.

The V call is TRBV5-1, the J call TRBJ1-2, with 11 bases lining up with TRBD1. The CDR3 consists of 14 residues. The V gene end was trimmed by 7 bases and the J gene end by 1 base; junction bases not matched to a gene: 3. CDR1 and CDR2 (germline): SGHRS, YFSETQ. The CDR3, as DNA: TGCGCCAGCCGGACAGGGGGCGTTAACTATGGCTACACCTTC. As protein: CASRTGGVNYGYTF. The whole variable domain, remainder taken from reference TRBV5-1 and TRBJ1-2, is KAGVTQTPRYLIKTRGQQVTLSCSPISGHRSVSWYQQTPGQGLQFLFEYFSETQRNKGNFPGRFSGRQFSNSRSEMNVSTLELGDSALYLCASRTGGVNYGYTFGSGTRLTVV.

The V gene is TRBV24-1, the J gene TRBJ2-2; D gene unclear. Trimming took 0 bases from V and 1 from J, leaving 8 bases between them. The CDR3 is 16 residues long. Germline lookup yields CDR1 KGHDR and CDR2 SFDVKD. CDR3 sequence: CATSDLSSGNTGELFF. In nucleotides, the CDR3 is TGTGCCACCAGTGATTTGTCGTCGGGGAACACCGGGGAGCTGTTTTTT.

The chain has TRBV6-1 and TRBJ1-6, with D possibly matching TRBD1 (6 bases). The V gene lost 3 bases and the J gene lost 3 bases, with 15 bases spanning the gap. Germline V gives CDR1 MNHNS, CDR2 SASEGT. The CDR3 spans 17 residues. The CDR3 region is CASSDLQGPFYNSPLHF. The CDR3 DNA follows: TGTGCCAGCAGTGACCTACAGGGTCCTTTCTATAATTCACCCCTCCACTTT.

The V and J genes are TRBV12-3 or TRBV12-4 and TRBJ1-4; possibly TRBD1 for D (6 bases). Deletions cut 9 bases from V and 8 bases from J, with 7 bases between. The CDR3 runs to 10 residues. CDR3 nucleotide sequence: TGTGCCAGAGGGGGGGAAAAACTGTTTTTT. Protein sequence: CARGGEKLFF.

This clone showed up just a few times. The chain joins TRBV18 to TRBJ2-7, with a weak D call TRBD1 (6 bases). The CDR3 length is 15 residues. The V gene's germline CDR1 is KGHSH and CDR2 LQKENI. V was shortened by 1 base and J by 2 bases, with 12 bases between the two germline ends. CDR3 region: CASSPRSGATYEQYF. The CDR3 nucleotides read TGTGCCAGCTCACCACGTTCAGGGGCCACCTACGAGCAGTACTTC.

The chain employs TRBV28 and TRBJ1-5; 7 nucleotides match TRBD1. The V segment lost 5 bases and the J segment 1 base; nucleotides outside the gene matches: 5. The germline V gene has CDR1 MDHEN and CDR2 SYDVKM. This CDR3 is 15 amino acids long. This CDR3 reads CASSPTGTSNQPQHF. The CDR3 DNA reads as TGTGCCAGCAGTCCGACAGGGACCAGCAATCAGCCCCAGCATTTT.

The gene calls are TRBV6-4 and TRBJ1-1, with 8 nucleotides matching TRBD1. The V segment lost 5 bases and the J segment 0 bases; nucleotides outside the gene matches: 2. Per germline, CDR1 MRHNA and CDR2 SNTAGT. The CDR3 length is 14 residues. CDR3 nucleotides: TGTGCCAGCAGTCAGGGGGCGATGAACACTGAAGCTTTCTTT. This gives the protein CASSQGAMNTEAFF.

CDR3 in DNA: TGTGCCAGCAGCTTTAACCAAGAGACCCAGTACTTC. This translates into CASSFNQETQYF. The chain joins TRBV6-5 to TRBJ2-5, with D uncertain. This CDR3 spans 12 amino acids. Germline assignment: CDR1 MNHEY and CDR2 SVGAGI. Trimming took 6 bases from V and 0 from J, leaving 5 bases between them.

The chain carries TRBV7-2 and TRBJ2-5, with 10 bases identical to TRBD2. CDR1 is SGHTA and CDR2 is FQGNSA in the germline V gene. This CDR3 is 16 amino acids long. The V and J ends lost 1 base and 2 bases, in that order; junction bases with no gene match: 4. The CDR3 reads CASSLGLAGGQETQYF. The CDR3 DNA reads as TGTGCCAGCAGCTTAGGTTTAGCGGGGGGTCAAGAGACCCAGTACTTC. The full variable domain, in which reference TRBV7-2 and TRBJ2-5 provide the parts outside the CDR3, is GAGVSQSPSNKVTEKGKDVELRCDPISGHTALYWYRQSLGQGLEFLIYFQGNSAPDKSGLPSDRFSAERTGGSVSTLTIQRTQQEDSAVYLCASSLGLAGGQETQYFGPGTRLLVL.

This clone turned up a few times. This chain uses TRBV4-2 with TRBJ1-1, with D perhaps TRBD1 (5 bases). Germline CDR1 and CDR2: LGHNA and YNFKEQ. The CDR3 consists of 16 residues. The V end was cut by 4 bases, the J end by 5 bases, with 20 bases between. Written as DNA, the CDR3 is TGTGCCAGCAGCCTCGGACACGGAGCTGGAGTGACTGAAGCTTTCTTT. This gives the protein CASSLGHGAGVTEAFF.

The chain has TRBV6-5 and TRBJ1-2; tentative D call: TRBD1 (6 bases). Germline CDR1 is MNHEY and CDR2 is SVGAGI. V shed 6 bases and J shed 8 bases, with 19 bases lying between them. The length of the CDR3 is 14 residues. CDR3 in DNA: TGTGCCAGCAGACTGGGGGGGGGCGCGGGAGGCTACACCTTC. It yields the protein CASRLGGGAGGYTF.

Only a few counts were recorded for this clone. CDR3 coding DNA: TGCAGCGTCCCCGACCAGGGCTACACCTTC. Its translation is CSVPDQGYTF. The chain combines TRBV29-1 with TRBJ1-2; D gene uncertain. The germline CDR1 and CDR2 sequences are SQVTM and ANQGSEA. The V and J ends lost 6 bases and 8 bases respectively, with 10 bases between them. The CDR3 spans 10 residues.

The gene calls are TRBV7-6 and TRBJ2-5; weak D call: TRBD2 (5 bases). This CDR3 contains 11 residues. Per the germline V gene, CDR1 is SGHVS and CDR2 is FNYEAQ. V lost 2 bases to trimming and J lost 9 bases, with 7 bases between them. CDR3 residues: CASSLTGAQYF. The CDR3 DNA follows: TGTGCCAGCAGCTTAACCGGGGCCCAGTACTTC.

The rearrangement links TRBV7-2 to TRBJ2-3; no reliable D call. The CDR3 runs to 14 residues. Trimming pared 5 bases from V and 4 bases from J, leaving 13 bases between. The germline gives CDR1 SGHTA, CDR2 FQGNSA. The CDR3 coding sequence is TGTGCCAGCAGCCTCAACCCCAGCCCAGATACGCAGTATTTT. Protein product: CASSLNPSPDTQYF.

This clone was seen only once. This chain connects TRBV30 to TRBJ2-7; TRBD1 matches 10 bases. Unmatched junction bases numbered 7, after V lost 1 base and J lost 1 base. There are 16 residues in the CDR3. Per the germline V gene, CDR1 is GTSNPN and CDR2 is SVGIG (reference sequence). The DNA for the CDR3 is TGTGCCTGGAGTGAGAAAGGGACAGGGGTATCCTACGAGCAGTACGTC. Translation gives CAWSEKGTGVSYEQYV.

The chain joins TRBV7-3 to TRBJ2-3; no clear D. Germline CDR1 reads SGHTA; CDR2 reads FQGTGA. The CDR3 covers 12 residues. V was pared by 4 bases and J by 2 bases, with 4 bases between. CDR3 coding DNA: TGTGCCAGCAGCTCTGCCACAGATACGCAGTATTTT. Translating gives CASSSATDTQYF. The full variable domain, completed using reference TRBV7-3 and TRBJ2-3, is GAGVSQTPSNKVTEKGKYVELRCDPISGHTALYWYRQSLGQGPEFLIYFQGTGAADDSGLPNDRFFAVRPEGSVSTLKIQRTERGDSAVYLCASSSATDTQYFGPGTRLTVL.

This clone was recorded only once. The rearrangement joins TRBV6-5 to TRBJ1-2; D is uncertain. The CDR3 covers 10 residues. Per germline, CDR1 MNHEY and CDR2 SVGAGI. The V end lost 7 bases, the J end lost 9 bases, and 9 bases lay between the germline ends. The CDR3, as DNA: TGTGCCAGCAAAGGAGTTAGCTACACCTTC. Translated, it gives CASKGVSYTF.

V usage is TRBV29-1 and J usage is TRBJ2-7, with D perhaps TRBD2 (5 bases). Germline CDR1 SQVTM, CDR2 ANQGSEA. The CDR3 is made up of 12 amino acids. Trimming took off 4 bases at V and 6 bases at J, with 13 bases between the two ends. The CDR3 DNA is TGCAGCGTTGTGGCCGGAGGAGGCGAGCAGTACTTC. Amino acids: CSVVAGGGEQYF.

V usage is TRBV5-6 and J usage is TRBJ1-1; D is ambiguous. CDR3 length: 14 residues. V was clipped by 1 base and J by 2 bases, with 9 bases between them. CDR1 is SGHDT, CDR2 YYEEEE, per germline. The chain's CDR3 is CASSLYSHNTEAFF. CDR3 nucleotides: TGTGCCAGCAGCTTGTACAGCCATAACACTGAAGCTTTCTTT.

This chain links TRBV5-1 with TRBJ1-3; no clear D. CDR3 length: 15 amino acids. Per germline, CDR1 SGHRS and CDR2 YFSETQ. V dropped 0 bases and J dropped 4 bases, with 11 bases sitting between them. The CDR3 protein is CASSLAPGGGNTIYF. CDR3 DNA: TGCGCCAGCAGCTTGGCCCCGGGAGGAGGAAACACCATATATTTT.

This chain connects TRBV7-9 to TRBJ1-1, with 8 bases that match TRBD1. V lost 5 bases and J lost 3; bases outside the gene matches: 8. The CDR3 sequence is 15 residues long. Germline CDR1 reads SEHNR; CDR2 reads FQNEAQ (reference sequence). This CDR3 is CASSRRQGWDTEAFF. The CDR3 nucleotides read TGTGCCAGCAGCCGAAGACAGGGGTGGGACACTGAAGCTTTCTTT.

The chain employs TRBV6-5 and TRBJ2-7; TRBD1 agrees at 11 bases. V shed 7 bases, J shed 1 base, and the junction held 3 bases outside the gene matches. Germline values: CDR1 MNHEY, CDR2 SVGAGI. The CDR3 has 14 residues. The CDR3 region has the DNA TGTGCCAGCACTGGACAGGGGGCTTCCTACGAGCAGTACTTC. Its protein product is CASTGQGASYEQYF.

The chain has TRBV12-3 or TRBV12-4 and TRBJ2-1; a weak D match, TRBD2 (5 bases). V lost 11 bases, J lost 3 bases, and 11 bases lay in between. CDR3 size: 12 residues. The DNA for the CDR3 is TGTGCCTCGGGAATAGACTACAATGAGCAGTTCTTC. It is translated as CASGIDYNEQFF.